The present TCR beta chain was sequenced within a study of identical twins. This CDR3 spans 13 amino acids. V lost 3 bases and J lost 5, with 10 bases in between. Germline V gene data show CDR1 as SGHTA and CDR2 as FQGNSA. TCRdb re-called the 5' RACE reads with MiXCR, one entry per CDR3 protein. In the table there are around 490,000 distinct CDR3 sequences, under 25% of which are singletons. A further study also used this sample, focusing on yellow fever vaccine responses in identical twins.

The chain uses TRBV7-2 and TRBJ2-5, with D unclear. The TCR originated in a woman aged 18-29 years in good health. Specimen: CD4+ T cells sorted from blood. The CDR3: CASSFYGYETQYF. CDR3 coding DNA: TGTGCCAGCAGCTTCTATGGGTATGAGACCCAGTACTTC.